The 8 T cell receptor beta chains given below trace back to one sample, sequenced in a study of cytomegalovirus exposure and HLA in healthy donors. Sequenced by immunoSEQ multiplex PCR; TCRdb stores in-frame clones only, minus some. This sample has 200,000 or so clones, with approximately 80% found just once. The sequenced sample was PBMCs. The source is a man between 18 and 29 years old in good health and CMV-seropositive.

V usage is TRBV5-1 and J usage is TRBJ2-5; TRBD2 agrees at 10 bases. This CDR3 comprises 17 residues. The ends lost 0 bases at V and 5 bases at J; junction bases unmatched: 10. Germline V gives CDR1 SGHRS, CDR2 YFSETQ. This chain's CDR3 is CASSLGSGRPGQETQYF. In DNA, the CDR3 is TGCGCCAGCAGCTTGGGTAGCGGGAGGCCGGGGCAGGAGACCCAGTACTTC.

This clone was seen a single time. The rearrangement joins TRBV5-1 to TRBJ2-3; possible D gene TRBD1, 6 bases. The CDR3 consists of 16 residues. Germline V gene lookup returns CDR1 SGHRS and CDR2 YFSETQ. Trimming took 3 bases from V and 4 from J, leaving 18 bases between them. The chain's CDR3 is CASSWTAGSGADTQYF. Here the CDR3 DNA reads TGCGCCAGCAGCTGGACAGCTGGATCAGGGGCAGATACGCAGTATTTT. The entire variable domain, with the rest obtained from reference TRBV5-1 and TRBJ2-3, is as follows: KAGVTQTPRYLIKTRGQQVTLSCSPISGHRSVSWYQQTPGQGLQFLFEYFSETQRNKGNFPGRFSGRQFSNSRSEMNVSTLELGDSALYLCASSWTAGSGADTQYFGPGTRLTVL.

This clone appeared once. The chain uses TRBV7-9 and TRBJ2-1; TRBD2 matches at 10 bases. The CDR3 sequence is 17 residues long. Germline CDR1 SEHNR, CDR2 FQNEAQ (reference sequence). With 2 bases clipped from V and 8 bases from J, the junction kept 12 bases outside the gene matches. The CDR3 sequence: CASSLIRLAGGGDEQFF. CDR3 sequence (DNA): TGTGCCAGCAGCTTAATAAGACTAGCGGGTGGGGGCGATGAGCAGTTCTTC.

The chain employs TRBV14 and TRBJ1-5; D remains ambiguous. Germline CDR1 is SGHDN and CDR2 is FVKESK. This CDR3 has 12 amino acids. Trimming removed 0 bases from V and 13 bases from J, with 10 bases in between. The CDR3 sequence: CASSQDRGFQHF. The CDR3 nucleotides are TGTGCCAGCAGCCAAGATAGAGGATTTCAGCATTTT.

The chain links TRBV6-5 to TRBJ2-7; the D gene is possibly TRBD2 (6 bases). CDR3 length: 12 amino acids. The germline V gene encodes CDR1 MNHEY and CDR2 SVGAGI. The ends were cut back, 5 bases at V and 6 bases at J, with 11 bases in the middle. The CDR3 region is CASSRTNVEQYF. CDR3 DNA: TGTGCCAGCAGTCGGACTAATGTCGAGCAGTACTTC.

The sample holds a few counts of this clone. This chain uses TRBV28 with TRBJ1-2; 7 bases line up with TRBD1. There are 13 residues in the CDR3. The germline gives CDR1 MDHEN, CDR2 SYDVKM. With 6 bases clipped from V and 3 bases from J, the junction kept 4 bases outside the gene matches. The CDR3 protein is CASRDDRDYGYTF. DNA of the CDR3: TGTGCCAGCAGGGACGACAGGGACTATGGCTACACCTTC.

The chain is built from TRBV6-1 and TRBJ2-7, with 7 bases aligning to TRBD2. With 2 bases clipped from V and 5 bases from J, the junction kept 3 bases outside the gene matches. Germline lookup yields CDR1 MNHNS and CDR2 SASEGT. The CDR3 loop spans 13 amino acids. The CDR3 is CASSESGGNEQYF. The CDR3, as DNA: TGTGCCAGCAGTGAATCGGGGGGAAACGAGCAGTACTTC.

The chain links TRBV6-5 to TRBJ1-1; the D is unclear. V shed 8 bases and J shed 3 bases, with 19 bases lying between them. The CDR3 length is 15 residues. The V gene's germline CDR1 is MNHEY and CDR2 SVGAGI. The DNA of the CDR3 is TGTGCCAGCTACCGGGGAGGAGGCATGTACACTGAAGCTTTCTTT. Protein product: CASYRGGGMYTEAFF.